This TCR beta chain emerged from a study of cytomegalovirus exposure and HLA in healthy donors. Study at large: A later analysis reported the same platform for the 120 or so validation repertoires and the 500 to 750 first-cohort repertoires. Study-wide points: Rarity held for most TCR sequences, but there were some public TCRs that occurred in many donors.

Method: immunoSEQ multiplex PCR; TCRdb's copy keeps in-frame clones and lacks some. The table records over 200,000 clones, roughly 87% of them present only once. Concerning this clone itself: Its target is not known.

Germline V lookup: CDR1 LNHDA, CDR2 SQIVND (reference sequence). V gave up 7 bases and J gave up 5 bases; unmatched junction bases: 10. This CDR3 is 14 amino acids long. This sequence joins TRBV19 and TRBJ1-1; 7 bases are shared with TRBD1. Specimen: PBMCs. The TCR sequence derives from a woman younger than 35 in good health and CMV-seropositive. CDR3: CASTPYGTATEAFF. The CDR3, as DNA: TGTGCCAGTACCCCTTACGGGACAGCGACTGAAGCTTTCTTT.